Listed below are T cell receptor beta chains from one sample, sequenced in a study of metastatic and nonmetastatic thyroid tumors. TCRdb re-called clones via MiXCR from the PCR reads. Among roughly 13,000 clones listed, 31% were seen once. Sequencing input: tumor tissue. These receptor sequences come from a male donor with papillary thyroid cancer or a benign thyroid nodule (not recorded which). Some clones in this sample may be carry-over from other donors' samples. Each CDR3 is given with its conserved first and last residue. A D gene is named only where the DNA matches it firmly. Size is stated for part of the rows, as once, few or many counts, or as a class when the clone is expanded.

>.|TRBV7-2|TRBJ2-2|medium-sized
CASSLLSGVTGELFF
TGTGCCAGCAGCTTACTATCAGGGGTCACCGGGGAGCTGTTTTTT
>TRBD1|TRBV12-3/TRBV12-4|TRBJ2-3|few
CASTPGTGPTDTQYF
TGTGCCAGCACCCCCGGGACAGGGCCCACAGATACGCAGTATTTT
>TRBD1|TRBV10-3|TRBJ2-2|.
CAISDRGLVTGELFF
TGTGCCATCAGCGACAGGGGGCTGGTCACCGGGGAGCTGTTTTTT
>TRBD1|TRBV4-2|TRBJ1-6|.
CASRPTRTGRNSPLHF
TGTGCCAGCAGACCGACTCGGACAGGGAGGAATTCACCCCTCCACTTT
>.|TRBV6-1|TRBJ2-3|.
CASSPNTVPSTDTQYF
TGTGCCAGCAGCCCTAACACAGTTCCTAGCACAGATACGCAGTATTTT
>.|TRBV27|TRBJ2-7|many
CASSLSAGPYEQYF
TGTGCCAGCAGCTTATCGGCCGGCCCCTACGAGCAGTACTTT
>.|TRBV7-3|TRBJ2-3|many
CASSPHGGPGTDTQYF
TGTGCCAGCAGCCCCCATGGTGGGCCGGGCACAGATACGCAGTATTTT
>.|TRBV6-5|TRBJ2-1|.
CASSYGVGGGLRYNEQFF
TGTGCCAGCAGTTACGGCGTGGGCGGCGGGCTACGGTACAATGAGCAATTCTTC
>.|TRBV6-4|TRBJ1-3|medium-sized
CASSDNSHSGNTIYF
TGTGCCAGCAGTGACAACTCACACTCTGGAAACACCATATATTTT
>.|TRBV29-1|TRBJ1-1|few
CSPIQGTGTEAFF
TGCAGCCCCATACAGGGCACGGGCACTGAAGCTTTCTTT
>TRBD2|TRBV19|TRBJ2-2|.
CASSRDISGTNTGELFF
TGTGCCAGTAGTAGAGATATTAGCGGGACGAACACCGGGGAGCTGTTTTTT
>.|TRBV18|TRBJ2-3|.
CASSPPEALTDTQYF
TGTGCCAGCTCACCCCCTGAAGCCCTCACAGATACGCAGTATTTT
>.|TRBV5-1|TRBJ1-5|medium-sized
CASSLVAGMGQPQHF
TGCGCCAGCAGCTTGGTCGCGGGGATGGGACAGCCCCAGCATTTT
>.|TRBV5-1|TRBJ2-1|medium-sized
CASSLEAGSYNEQFF
TGCGCCAGCAGCTTGGAAGCAGGCTCCTACAATGAGCAGTTCTTC
>.|TRBV15|TRBJ1-3|.
CALSISGNTIYF
TGTGCCTTGAGCATTTCTGGAAACACCATATATTTT
>.|TRBV5-8|TRBJ1-1|.
CASSQISTGNTEAFF
TGTGCCAGCAGCCAGATTTCGACAGGGAACACTGAAGCTTTCTTT
>TRBD2|TRBV30|TRBJ2-5|few
CAWSVRKGLAGRETQYF
TGTGCCTGGAGTGTAAGAAAGGGCTTAGCGGGTAGGGAGACCCAGTACTTC
>TRBD2|TRBV24-1|TRBJ2-1|.
CATSDPRTSGRLDEQFF
TGTGCCACCAGTGACCCTAGGACTAGCGGGAGACTCGATGAGCAGTTCTTC
>.|TRBV27|TRBJ1-1|few
CASSLGRGTEAFF
TGTGCCAGCAGTTTAGGCAGGGGAACTGAAGCTTTCTTT
>.|TRBV10-3|TRBJ1-1|many
CATSARGGTEAFF
TGTGCCACCAGTGCTCGAGGGGGCACTGAAGCTTTCTTT
>TRBD1|TRBV20-1|TRBJ1-5|medium-sized
CSAGTGREDQPQHF
TGCAGTGCTGGGACAGGGAGGGAAGATCAGCCCCAGCATTTT
>.|TRBV13|TRBJ2-3|.
CASSLQATDTQYF
TGCGCCAGCAGCTTGCAGGCCACAGATACGCAGTATTTT
>.|TRBV6-2/TRBV6-3|TRBJ2-7|medium-sized
CASSKTWDNLLDEQYF
TGTGCCAGCAGTAAAACCTGGGACAACCTCCTGGACGAGCAGTACTTC
>.|TRBV7-6|TRBJ2-5|few
CASSRRGGETQYF
TGTGCCAGCAGCCGCAGGGGCGGAGAGACCCAGTACTTC
>TRBD1|TRBV6-4|TRBJ2-3|.
CASKRTGTDTQYF
TGTGCCAGCAAAAGGACAGGGACAGATACGCAGTATTTT
>.|TRBV4-1|TRBJ2-2|medium-sized
CASSQAPTGRTGELFF
TGCGCCAGCAGCCAAGCACCGACAGGAAGGACCGGGGAGCTGTTTTTT
>TRBD2|TRBV20-1|TRBJ2-2|few
CSASRTSGRAGTWQLFF
TGCAGTGCTAGCCGGACTAGCGGGAGGGCCGGGACCTGGCAGCTGTTTTTT
>.|TRBV10-3|TRBJ1-5|many
CAISDRESSYNQPQHF
TGTGCCATCAGTGACCGAGAGAGCAGTTACAATCAGCCCCAGCATTTT
>TRBD1|TRBV5-1|TRBJ1-4|medium-sized
CASSITGTGVAEKLFF
TGCGCCAGCAGCATAACCGGGACAGGGGTGGCTGAAAAACTGTTTTTT
>.|TRBV6-1|TRBJ1-1|few
CASSGWVVNTEAFF
TGTGCCAGCAGTGGTTGGGTTGTGAACACTGAAGCTTTCTTT
>.|TRBV7-2|TRBJ2-3|.
CASRLAMEATQYF
TGTGCCAGCAGATTAGCGATGGAAGCTACGCAGTATTTT
>TRBD1|TRBV5-1|TRBJ1-2|.
CASSGTGDGYTF
TGCGCCAGCTCAGGGACAGGGGATGGCTACACCTTC
>TRBD2|TRBV5-1|TRBJ2-2|.
CASSFSGANTGELFF
TGCGCCAGCAGCTTTAGCGGGGCGAACACCGGGGAGCTGTTTTTT
>.|TRBV2|TRBJ2-3|.
CASRDFTDTQYF
TGTGCCAGCAGGGACTTCACAGATACGCAGTATTTT
>.|TRBV6-1|TRBJ2-1|medium-sized
CASSEKFPGGTAHNEQFF
TGTGCCAGCAGTGAAAAATTTCCAGGGGGGACTGCCCACAATGAGCAGTTCTTC
>.|TRBV7-9|TRBJ2-1|.
CSIEVQFF
TGTTCGATTGAGGTGCAGTTCTTC
>.|TRBV28|TRBJ1-5|medium-sized
CASSLQDNQPQHF
TGTGCCAGCAGTTTACAGGACAATCAGCCCCAGCATTTT
>.|TRBV7-3|TRBJ2-1|.
CASSLEGPQSYEQFF
TGTGCCAGCAGCCTGGAGGGTCCCCAGTCATATGAGCAGTTCTTC
>.|TRBV6-5|TRBJ2-5|many
CASSYGTGGETQYF
TGTGCCAGCAGTTACGGAACGGGCGGGGAGACCCAGTACTTC
>.|TRBV5-1|TRBJ2-7|medium-sized
CASSFDRPSYEQYF
TGCGCCAGCAGCTTCGACAGGCCATCCTACGAGCAGTACTTC
>.|TRBV30|TRBJ1-2|medium-sized
CAWSGWSLRIGYTF
TGTGCCTGGAGCGGATGGTCCCTAAGGATTGGCTACACCTTC
>TRBD1|TRBV20-1|TRBJ1-5|.
CSAWGRGVTSNEPQHF
TGCAGCGCTTGGGGCAGGGGGGTAACGAGCAATGAGCCCCAGCATTTT
>.|TRBV6-2/TRBV6-3|TRBJ1-5|few
CASRSRPGRPQHF
TGTGCCAGCAGATCTCGTCCCGGACGGCCCCAGCATTTT
>.|TRBV7-9|TRBJ1-4|.
CASSRLQGNEKLFF
TGTGCCAGCAGCCGTCTCCAGGGGAATGAAAAACTGTTTTTT
>TRBD2|TRBV6-5|TRBJ2-7|.
CASSYSAGGPDEQYF
TGTGCCAGCAGTTACTCCGCGGGAGGGCCAGACGAGCAGTACTTC
>TRBD1|TRBV27|TRBJ2-2|medium-sized
CASTARGTVTGELFF
TGTGCCAGCACGGCGAGGGGGACAGTTACCGGGGAGCTGTTTTTT
>.|TRBV28|TRBJ1-2|medium-sized
CASTQGGSHNYGYTF
TGTGCCAGCACCCAAGGGGGGTCGCACAACTATGGCTACACCTTC
>.|TRBV24-1|TRBJ2-2|many
CATSGQGFRTGELFF
TGTGCCACCAGTGGTCAGGGTTTTAGGACCGGGGAGCTGTTTTTT
>TRBD2|TRBV6-2/TRBV6-3|TRBJ2-7|few
CASSYSTSGSSYEQYF
TGTGCCAGCAGTTACTCGACTAGCGGAAGCTCCTACGAGCAGTACTTC
>.|TRBV27|TRBJ1-5|few
CASSLSSGELGYGPQHF
TGTGCCAGCAGTTTATCCTCGGGGGAGCTCGGGTATGGTCCCCAGCACTTT
>TRBD2|TRBV7-2|TRBJ2-1|medium-sized
CASSLGTSGSSRQFF
TGTGCCAGCAGCTTAGGCACTAGCGGGAGTTCTCGACAGTTCTTC
>TRBD1|TRBV11-2|TRBJ2-2|medium-sized
CASSLMQGASGELFF
TGTGCCAGCAGCTTAATGCAGGGGGCATCGGGGGAGCTGTTTTTT